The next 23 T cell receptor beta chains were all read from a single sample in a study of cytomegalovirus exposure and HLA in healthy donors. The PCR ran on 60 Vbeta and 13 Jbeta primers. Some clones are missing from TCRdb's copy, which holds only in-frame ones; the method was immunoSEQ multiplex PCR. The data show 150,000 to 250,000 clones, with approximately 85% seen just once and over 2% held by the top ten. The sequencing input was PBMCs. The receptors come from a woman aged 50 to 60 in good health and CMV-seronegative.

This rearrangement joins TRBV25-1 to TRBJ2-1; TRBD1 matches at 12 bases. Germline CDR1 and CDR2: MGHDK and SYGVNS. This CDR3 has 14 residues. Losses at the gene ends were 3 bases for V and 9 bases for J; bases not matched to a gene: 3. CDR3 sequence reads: CASSDGTGGSEQFF. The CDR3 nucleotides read TGTGCCAGCAGTGACGGGACAGGGGGCAGTGAGCAGTTCTTC.

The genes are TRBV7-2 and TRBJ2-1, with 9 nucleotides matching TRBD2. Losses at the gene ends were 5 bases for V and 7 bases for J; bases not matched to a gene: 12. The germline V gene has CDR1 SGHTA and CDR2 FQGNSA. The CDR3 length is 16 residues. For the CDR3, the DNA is TGTGCCAGCAGCCCGGGACTAGCAGTAAGGGGTAATGAGCAGTTCTTC. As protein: CASSPGLAVRGNEQFF.

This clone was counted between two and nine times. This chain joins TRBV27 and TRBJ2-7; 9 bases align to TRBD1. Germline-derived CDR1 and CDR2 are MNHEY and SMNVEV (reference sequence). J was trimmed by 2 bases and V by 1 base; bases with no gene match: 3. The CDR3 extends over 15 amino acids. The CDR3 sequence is CASSLWGQGTYEQYF. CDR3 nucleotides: TGTGCCAGCAGTTTATGGGGACAGGGAACCTACGAGCAGTACTTC.

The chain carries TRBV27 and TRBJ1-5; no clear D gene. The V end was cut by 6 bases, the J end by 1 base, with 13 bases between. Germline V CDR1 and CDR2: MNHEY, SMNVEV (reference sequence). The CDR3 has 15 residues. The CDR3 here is CASSRTPGSNQPQHF. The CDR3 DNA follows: TGTGCCAGCAGCCGGACTCCCGGGAGCAATCAGCCCCAGCATTTT.

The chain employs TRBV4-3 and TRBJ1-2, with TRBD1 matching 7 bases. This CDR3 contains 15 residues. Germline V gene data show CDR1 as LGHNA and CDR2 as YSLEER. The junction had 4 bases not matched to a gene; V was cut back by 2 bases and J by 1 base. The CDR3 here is CASSQYGQDNYGYTF. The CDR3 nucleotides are TGCGCCAGCAGCCAATATGGACAGGATAACTATGGCTACACCTTC.

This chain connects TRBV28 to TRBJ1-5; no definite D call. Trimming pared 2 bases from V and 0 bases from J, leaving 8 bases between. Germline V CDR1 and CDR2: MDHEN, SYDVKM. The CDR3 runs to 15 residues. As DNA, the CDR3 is TGTGCCAGCAGTTTAGCCAAACTTAGCAATCAGCCCCAGCATTTT. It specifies CASSLAKLSNQPQHF.

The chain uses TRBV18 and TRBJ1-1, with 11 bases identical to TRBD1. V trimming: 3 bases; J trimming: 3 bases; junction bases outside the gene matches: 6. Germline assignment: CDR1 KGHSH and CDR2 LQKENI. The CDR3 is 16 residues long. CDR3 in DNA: TGTGCCAGCTCACCCGCTAGGGACAGGGGGGACACTGAAGCTTTCTTT. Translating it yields CASSPARDRGDTEAFF.

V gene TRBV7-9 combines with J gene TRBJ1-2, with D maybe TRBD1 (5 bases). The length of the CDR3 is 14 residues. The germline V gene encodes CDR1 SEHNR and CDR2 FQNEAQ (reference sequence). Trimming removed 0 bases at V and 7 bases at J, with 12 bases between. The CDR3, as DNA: TGTGCCAGCAGCTTAGCGAACCCAGGGCCTGGCTACACCTTC. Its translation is CASSLANPGPGYTF.

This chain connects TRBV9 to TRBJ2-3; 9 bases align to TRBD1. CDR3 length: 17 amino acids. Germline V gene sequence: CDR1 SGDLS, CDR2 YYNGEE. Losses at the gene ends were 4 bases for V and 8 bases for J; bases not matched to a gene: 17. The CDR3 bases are TGTGCCAGCAGCCCCCGGTCCGGGACAGGGTCTCGCGGTACGCAGTATTTT. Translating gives CASSPRSGTGSRGTQYF.

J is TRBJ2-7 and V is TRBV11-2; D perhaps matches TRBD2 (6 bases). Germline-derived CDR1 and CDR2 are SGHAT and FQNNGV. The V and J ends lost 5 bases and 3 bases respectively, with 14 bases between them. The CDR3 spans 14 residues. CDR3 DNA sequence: TGTGCCAGCAGCCCAGCGGGCACGCACTACGAGCAGTACTTC. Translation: CASSPAGTHYEQYF.

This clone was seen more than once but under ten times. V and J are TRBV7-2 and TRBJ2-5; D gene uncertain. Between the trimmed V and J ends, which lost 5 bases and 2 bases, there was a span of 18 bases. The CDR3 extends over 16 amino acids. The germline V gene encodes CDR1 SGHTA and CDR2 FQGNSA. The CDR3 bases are TGTGCCAGCAGCCCCTTTGTTGGAGTCGGGCAAGAGACCCAGTACTTC. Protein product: CASSPFVGVGQETQYF.

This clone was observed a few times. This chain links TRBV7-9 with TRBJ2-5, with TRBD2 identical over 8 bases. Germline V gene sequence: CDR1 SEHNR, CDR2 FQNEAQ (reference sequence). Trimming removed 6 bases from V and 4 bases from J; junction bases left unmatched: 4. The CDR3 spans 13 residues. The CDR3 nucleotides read TGTGCCAGCAGAGGGACTAGTTCAGAGACCCAGTACTTC. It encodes CASRGTSSETQYF.

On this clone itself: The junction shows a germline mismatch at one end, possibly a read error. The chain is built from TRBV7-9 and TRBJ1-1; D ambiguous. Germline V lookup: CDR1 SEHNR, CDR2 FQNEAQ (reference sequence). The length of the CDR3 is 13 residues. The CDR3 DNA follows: TGTTCCAGCAGCTTAGCCATGAACACTGAAGCTTTCTTT. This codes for CSSSLAMNTEAFF.

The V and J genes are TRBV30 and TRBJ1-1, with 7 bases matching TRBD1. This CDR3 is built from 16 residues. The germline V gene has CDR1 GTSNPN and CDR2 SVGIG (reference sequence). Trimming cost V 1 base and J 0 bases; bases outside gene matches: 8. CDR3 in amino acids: CAWSEPYRGMNTEAFF. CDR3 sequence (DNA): TGTGCCTGGAGTGAGCCCTACAGGGGAATGAACACTGAAGCTTTCTTT.

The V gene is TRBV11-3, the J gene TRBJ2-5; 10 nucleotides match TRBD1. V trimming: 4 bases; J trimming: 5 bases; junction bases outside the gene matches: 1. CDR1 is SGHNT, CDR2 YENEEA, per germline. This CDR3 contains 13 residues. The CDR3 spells CASSSDRGETQYF. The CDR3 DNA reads TGTGCCAGCAGCTCGGACAGGGGGGAGACCCAGTACTTC.

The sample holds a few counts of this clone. The CDR3 loop reads CASSQEDRGIYEQYF. CDR3 nucleotides: TGCGCCAGCAGCCAAGAGGACAGGGGGATCTACGAGCAGTACTTC. The V and J genes are TRBV4-1 and TRBJ2-7, with 10 nucleotides matching TRBD1. Germline V gene data show CDR1 as MGHRA and CDR2 as YSYEKL. The V segment lost 0 bases and the J segment 3 bases; nucleotides outside the gene matches: 2. This CDR3 spans 15 amino acids.

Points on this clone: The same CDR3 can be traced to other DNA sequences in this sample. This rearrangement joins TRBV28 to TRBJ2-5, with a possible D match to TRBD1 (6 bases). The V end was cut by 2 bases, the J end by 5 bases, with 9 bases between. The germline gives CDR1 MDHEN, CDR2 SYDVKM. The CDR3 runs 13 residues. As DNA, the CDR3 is TGTGCCAGCAGTTTAGGACAGTTGGAGACCCAGTACTTC. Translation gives CASSLGQLETQYF.

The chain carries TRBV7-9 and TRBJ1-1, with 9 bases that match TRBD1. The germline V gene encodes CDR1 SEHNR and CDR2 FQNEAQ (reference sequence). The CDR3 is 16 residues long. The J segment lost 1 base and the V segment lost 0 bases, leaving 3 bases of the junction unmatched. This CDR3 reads CASSLAGTGKNTEAFF. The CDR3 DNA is TGTGCCAGCAGCTTAGCCGGGACAGGGAAGAACACTGAAGCTTTCTTT.

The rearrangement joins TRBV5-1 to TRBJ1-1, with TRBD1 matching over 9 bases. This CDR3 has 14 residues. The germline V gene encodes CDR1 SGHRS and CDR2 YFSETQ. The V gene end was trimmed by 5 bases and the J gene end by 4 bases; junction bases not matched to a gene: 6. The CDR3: CASRPGTGITEAFF. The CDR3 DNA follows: TGCGCCAGCAGGCCCGGGACAGGGATCACTGAAGCTTTCTTT.

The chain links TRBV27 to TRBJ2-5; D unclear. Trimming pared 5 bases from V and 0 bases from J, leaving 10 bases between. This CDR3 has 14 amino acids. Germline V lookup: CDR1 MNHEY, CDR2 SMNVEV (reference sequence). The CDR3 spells CASSPRRDQETQYF. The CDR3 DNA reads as TGTGCCAGCAGTCCCCGGAGAGACCAAGAGACCCAGTACTTC.

For the CDR3, the DNA is TGTGCCAGCAGTGGGAGGGCTTCCTACAATGAGCAGTTCTTC. This encodes CASSGRASYNEQFF. The rearrangement uses TRBV6-1 and TRBJ2-1; possible D gene TRBD2, 6 bases. This CDR3 region has 14 residues. V was shortened by 4 bases and J by 1 base, with 8 bases between the two germline ends. Germline assignment: CDR1 MNHNS and CDR2 SASEGT.

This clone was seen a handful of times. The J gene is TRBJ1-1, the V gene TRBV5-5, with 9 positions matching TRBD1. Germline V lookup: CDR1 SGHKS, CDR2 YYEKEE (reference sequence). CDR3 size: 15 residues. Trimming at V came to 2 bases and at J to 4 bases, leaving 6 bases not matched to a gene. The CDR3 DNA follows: TGTGCCAGCAGCTTCACAGGGGGCGGTGGCACTGAAGCTTTCTTT. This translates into CASSFTGGGGTEAFF.

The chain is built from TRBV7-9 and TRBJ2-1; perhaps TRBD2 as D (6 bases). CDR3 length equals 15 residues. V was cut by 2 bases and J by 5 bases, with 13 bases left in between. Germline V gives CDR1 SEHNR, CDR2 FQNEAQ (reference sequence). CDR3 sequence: CASSLTGVLDNEQFF. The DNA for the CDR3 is TGTGCCAGCAGCTTAACGGGGGTCCTTGACAATGAGCAGTTCTTC. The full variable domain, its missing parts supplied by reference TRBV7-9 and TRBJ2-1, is DTGVSQNPRHKITKRGQNVTFRCDPISEHNRLYWYRQTLGQGPEFLTYFQNEAQLEKSRLLSDRFSAERPKGSFSTLEIQRTEQGDSAMYLCASSLTGVLDNEQFFGPGTRLTVL.